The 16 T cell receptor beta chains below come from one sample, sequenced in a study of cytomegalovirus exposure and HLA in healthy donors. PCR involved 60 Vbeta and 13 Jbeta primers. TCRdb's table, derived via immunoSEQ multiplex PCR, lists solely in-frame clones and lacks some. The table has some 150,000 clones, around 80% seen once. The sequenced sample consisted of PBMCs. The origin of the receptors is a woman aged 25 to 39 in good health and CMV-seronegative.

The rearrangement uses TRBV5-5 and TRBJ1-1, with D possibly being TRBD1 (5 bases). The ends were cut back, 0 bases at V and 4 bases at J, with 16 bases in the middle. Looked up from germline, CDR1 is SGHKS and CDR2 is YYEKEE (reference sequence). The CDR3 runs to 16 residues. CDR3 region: CASSLERTSGGTEAFF. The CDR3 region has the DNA TGTGCCAGCAGCTTGGAGCGAACGTCGGGGGGCACTGAAGCTTTCTTT.

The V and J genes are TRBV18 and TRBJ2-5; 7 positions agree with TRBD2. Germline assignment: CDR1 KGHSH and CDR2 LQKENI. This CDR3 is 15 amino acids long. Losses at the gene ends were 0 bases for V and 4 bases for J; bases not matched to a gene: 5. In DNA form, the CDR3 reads TGTGCCAGCTCACCACCGTCGGGGGGTCGAGAGACCCAGTACTTC. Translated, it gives CASSPPSGGRETQYF.

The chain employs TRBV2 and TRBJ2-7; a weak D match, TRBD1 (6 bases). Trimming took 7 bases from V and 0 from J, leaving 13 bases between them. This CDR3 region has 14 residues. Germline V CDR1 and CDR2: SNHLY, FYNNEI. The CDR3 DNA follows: TGTGCCAGCACCCGGGACACACGCTCCTACGAGCAGTACTTC. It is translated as CASTRDTRSYEQYF.

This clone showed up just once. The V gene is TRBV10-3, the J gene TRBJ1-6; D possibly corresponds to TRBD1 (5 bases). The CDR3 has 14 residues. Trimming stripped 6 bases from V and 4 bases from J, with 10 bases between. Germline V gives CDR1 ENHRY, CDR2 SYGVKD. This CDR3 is CAISGTHYNSPLHF. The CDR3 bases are TGTGCCATCAGCGGGACTCATTATAATTCACCCCTCCACTTT.

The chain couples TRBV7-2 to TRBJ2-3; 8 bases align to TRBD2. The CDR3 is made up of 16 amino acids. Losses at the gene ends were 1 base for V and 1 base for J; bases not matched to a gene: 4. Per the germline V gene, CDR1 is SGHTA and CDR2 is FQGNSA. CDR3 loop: CASSLVDSGGTDTQYF. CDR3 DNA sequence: TGTGCCAGCAGCTTAGTGGATAGCGGGGGCACAGATACGCAGTATTTT.

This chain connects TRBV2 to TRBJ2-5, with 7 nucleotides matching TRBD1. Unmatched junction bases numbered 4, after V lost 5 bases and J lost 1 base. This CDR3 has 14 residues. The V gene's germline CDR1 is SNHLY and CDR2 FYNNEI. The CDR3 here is CASSSGQVQETQYF. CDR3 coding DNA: TGTGCCAGCAGTTCTGGACAGGTCCAAGAGACCCAGTACTTC.

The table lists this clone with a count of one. CDR3 sequence: CAWSRGGVEAFF. The CDR3, as DNA: TGTGCCTGGAGTAGGGGGGGGGTTGAAGCTTTCTTT. The chain links TRBV30 to TRBJ1-1, with D perhaps TRBD1 (6 bases). The V and J ends lost 2 bases and 7 bases respectively, with 11 bases between them. CDR3 length equals 12 residues. The germline gives CDR1 GTSNPN, CDR2 SVGIG (reference sequence).

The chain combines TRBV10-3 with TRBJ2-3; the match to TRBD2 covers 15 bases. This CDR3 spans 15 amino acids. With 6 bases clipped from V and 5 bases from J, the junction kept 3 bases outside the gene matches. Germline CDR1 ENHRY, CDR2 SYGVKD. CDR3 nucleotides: TGTGCCATCAGCGCGGGACTAGCGGGAGGAGATACGCAGTATTTT. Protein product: CAISAGLAGGDTQYF.

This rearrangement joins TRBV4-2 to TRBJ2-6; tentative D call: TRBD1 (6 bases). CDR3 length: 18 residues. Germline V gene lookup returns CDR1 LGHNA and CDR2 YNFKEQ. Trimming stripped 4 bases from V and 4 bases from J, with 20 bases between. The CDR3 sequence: CASSLLKESGAGANVLTF. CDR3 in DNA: TGTGCCAGCAGCCTCCTAAAAGAGTCAGGGGCCGGGGCCAACGTCCTGACTTTC.

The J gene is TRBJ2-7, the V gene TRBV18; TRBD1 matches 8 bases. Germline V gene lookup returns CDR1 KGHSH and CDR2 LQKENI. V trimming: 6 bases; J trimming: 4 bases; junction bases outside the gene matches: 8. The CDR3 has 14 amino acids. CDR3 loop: CASSMDRDSYEQYF. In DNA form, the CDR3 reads TGTGCCAGCTCGATGGACAGGGATTCTTACGAGCAGTACTTC.

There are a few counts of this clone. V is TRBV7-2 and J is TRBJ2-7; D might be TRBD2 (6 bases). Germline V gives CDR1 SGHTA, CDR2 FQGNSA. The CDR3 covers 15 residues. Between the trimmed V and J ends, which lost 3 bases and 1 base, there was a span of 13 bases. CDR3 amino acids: CASSFLPGLSYEQYF. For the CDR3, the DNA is TGTGCCAGCAGCTTTTTGCCGGGACTTTCCTACGAGCAGTACTTC.

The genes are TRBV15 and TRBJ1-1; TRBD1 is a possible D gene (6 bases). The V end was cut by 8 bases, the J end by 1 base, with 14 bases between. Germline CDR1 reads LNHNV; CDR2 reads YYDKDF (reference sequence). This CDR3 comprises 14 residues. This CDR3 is CATGGGHSNTEAFF. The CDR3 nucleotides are TGTGCCACCGGGGGGGGCCATTCGAACACTGAAGCTTTCTTT.

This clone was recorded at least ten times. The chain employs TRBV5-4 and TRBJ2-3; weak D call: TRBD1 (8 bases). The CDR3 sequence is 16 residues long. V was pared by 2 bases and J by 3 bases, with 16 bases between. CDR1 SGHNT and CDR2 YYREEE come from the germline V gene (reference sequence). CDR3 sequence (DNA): TGTGCCAGCAGCTTTGGACTAGGACAGGGAACAGATACGCAGTATTTT. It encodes CASSFGLGQGTDTQYF. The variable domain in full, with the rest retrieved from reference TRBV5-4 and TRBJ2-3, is ETGVTQSPTHLIKTRGQQVTLRCSSQSGHNTVSWYQQALGQGPQFIFQYYREEENGRGNFPPRFSGLQFPNYSSELNVNALELDDSALYLCASSFGLGQGTDTQYFGPGTRLTVL.

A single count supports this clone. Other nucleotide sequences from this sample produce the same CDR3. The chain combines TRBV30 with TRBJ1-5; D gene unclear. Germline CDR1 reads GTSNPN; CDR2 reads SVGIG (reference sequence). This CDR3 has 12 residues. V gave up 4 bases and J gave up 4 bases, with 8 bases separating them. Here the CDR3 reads CAWNSGNQPQHF. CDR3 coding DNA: TGTGCCTGGAACAGCGGGAATCAGCCCCAGCATTTT.

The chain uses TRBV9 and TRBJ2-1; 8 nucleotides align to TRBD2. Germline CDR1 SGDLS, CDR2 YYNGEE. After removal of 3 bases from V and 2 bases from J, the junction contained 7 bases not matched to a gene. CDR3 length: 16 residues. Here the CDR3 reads CASSGGAGVPYNEQFF. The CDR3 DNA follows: TGTGCCAGCAGCGGAGGAGCGGGGGTCCCCTACAATGAGCAGTTCTTC.

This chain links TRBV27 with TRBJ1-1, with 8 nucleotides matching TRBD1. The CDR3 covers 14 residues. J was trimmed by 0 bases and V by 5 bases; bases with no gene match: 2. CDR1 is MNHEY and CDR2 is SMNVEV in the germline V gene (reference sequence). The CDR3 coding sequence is TGTGCCAGCAGTAGGGGACAGGTGAACACTGAAGCTTTCTTT. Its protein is CASSRGQVNTEAFF.